The entry below describes one TCR beta chain. The antigen is not known. The data stem from a study of breast tumors, draining lymph nodes, adjacent tissues. Study observations and caveats: Tumor and nontumor repertoires were significantly more similar in luminal-like than in basal-like breast cancer. Findings are consistent with lymph node origin and intratumoral expansion of most tumor T cells.

This CDR3 has 14 residues. Trimming stripped 2 bases from V and 0 bases from J, with 7 bases between. Looked up from germline, CDR1 is SNHLY and CDR2 is FYNNEI. TCRdb itself ran the multiplex PCR reads through MiXCR, one entry per CDR3 protein. The sample contains about 15,000 distinct CDR3 sequences, approximately 51% of which appear only once. The sample taken for sequencing was tumor-adjacent breast tissue. This receptor was obtained from a female donor with breast cancer. Some clones in this sample may be carry-over from other donors' samples. The chain has TRBV2 and TRBJ2-5; unclear D gene. The CDR3 here is CASSEWVNQETQYF. The DNA for the CDR3 is TGTGCCAGCAGTGAATGGGTCAACCAAGAGACCCAGTACTTC.